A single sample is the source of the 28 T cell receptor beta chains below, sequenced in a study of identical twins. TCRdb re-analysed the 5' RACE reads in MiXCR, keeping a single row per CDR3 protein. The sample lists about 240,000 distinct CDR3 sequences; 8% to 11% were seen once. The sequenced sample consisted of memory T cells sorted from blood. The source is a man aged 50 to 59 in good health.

The CDR3 spells CASSVTGYEQYF. As DNA, the CDR3 is TGTGCCAGCAGCGTGACAGGGTACGAGCAGTACTTC. The rearrangement links TRBV7-2 to TRBJ2-7, with TRBD1 matching over 7 bases. The CDR3 is 12 residues long. Looked up from germline, CDR1 is SGHTA and CDR2 is FQGNSA. Unmatched junction bases numbered 2, after V lost 5 bases and J lost 4 bases.

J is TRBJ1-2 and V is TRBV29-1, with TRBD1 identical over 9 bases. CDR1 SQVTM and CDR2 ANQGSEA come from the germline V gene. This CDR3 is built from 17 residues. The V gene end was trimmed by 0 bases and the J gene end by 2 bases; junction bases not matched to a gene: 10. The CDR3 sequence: CSVEDLGTGYSNYGYTF. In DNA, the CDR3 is TGCAGCGTTGAAGATCTTGGGACAGGGTACAGCAACTATGGCTACACCTTC. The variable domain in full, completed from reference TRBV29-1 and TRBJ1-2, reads SAVISQKPSRDICQRGTSLTIQCQVDSQVTMMFWYRQQPGQSLTLIATANQGSEATYESGFVIDKFPISRPNLTFSTLTVSNMSPEDSSIYLCSVEDLGTGYSNYGYTFGSGTRLTVV.

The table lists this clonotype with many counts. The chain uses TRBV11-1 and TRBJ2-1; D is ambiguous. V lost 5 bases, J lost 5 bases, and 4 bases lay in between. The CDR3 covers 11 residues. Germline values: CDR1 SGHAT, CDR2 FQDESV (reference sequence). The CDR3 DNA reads TGTGCCAGCAGCCTACACAATGAGCAGTTCTTC. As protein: CASSLHNEQFF.

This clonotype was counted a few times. Here the CDR3 DNA reads TGCAGCGTTGGAGGTGACGGGGTTTGGGAGCAGTACTTC. It specifies CSVGGDGVWEQYF. The V gene is TRBV29-1, the J gene TRBJ2-7; D is perhaps TRBD2 (5 bases). The CDR3 spans 13 residues. CDR1 and CDR2 from the germline V gene are SQVTM and ANQGSEA. Trimming removed 4 bases at V and 7 bases at J, with 17 bases between.

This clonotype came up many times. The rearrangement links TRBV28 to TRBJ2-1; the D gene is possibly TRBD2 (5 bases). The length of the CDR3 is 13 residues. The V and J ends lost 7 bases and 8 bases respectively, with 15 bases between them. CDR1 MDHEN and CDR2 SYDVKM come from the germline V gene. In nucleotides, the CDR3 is TGTGCCAGCACTCTCGTTGGAGGCTATGAGCAGTTCTTC. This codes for CASTLVGGYEQFF.

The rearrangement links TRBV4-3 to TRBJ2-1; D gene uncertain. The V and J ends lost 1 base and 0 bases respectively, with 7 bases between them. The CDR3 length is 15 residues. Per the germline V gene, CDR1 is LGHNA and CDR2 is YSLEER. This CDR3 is CASSQGPHSYNEQFF. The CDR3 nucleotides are TGCGCCAGCAGCCAAGGACCCCACTCCTACAATGAGCAGTTCTTC.

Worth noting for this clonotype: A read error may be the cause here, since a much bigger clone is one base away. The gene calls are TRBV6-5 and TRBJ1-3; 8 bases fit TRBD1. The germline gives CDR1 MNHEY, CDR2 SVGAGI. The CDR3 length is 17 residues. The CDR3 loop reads CASGYYFGQGSGNTIYF. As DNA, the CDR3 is TGTGCCAGCGGTTACTATTTCGGACAGGGTTCAGGAAACACCATATATTTT.

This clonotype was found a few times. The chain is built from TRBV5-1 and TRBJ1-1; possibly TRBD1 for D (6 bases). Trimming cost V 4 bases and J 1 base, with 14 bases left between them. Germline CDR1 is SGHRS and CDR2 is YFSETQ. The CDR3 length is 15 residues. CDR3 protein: CASSPTTGTNTEAFF. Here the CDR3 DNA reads TGCGCCAGCAGCCCGACTACAGGGACGAACACTGAAGCTTTCTTT.

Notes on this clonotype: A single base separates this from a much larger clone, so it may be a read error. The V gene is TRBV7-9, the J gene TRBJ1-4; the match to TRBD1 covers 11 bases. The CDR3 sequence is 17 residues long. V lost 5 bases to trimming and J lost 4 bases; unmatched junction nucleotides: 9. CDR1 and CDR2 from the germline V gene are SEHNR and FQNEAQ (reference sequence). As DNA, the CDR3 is TGTGCCAGCAGCCTCTGGACAGGGGGCAGGGTTAATGAAAAACTGTTTTTT. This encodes CASSLWTGGRVNEKLFF.

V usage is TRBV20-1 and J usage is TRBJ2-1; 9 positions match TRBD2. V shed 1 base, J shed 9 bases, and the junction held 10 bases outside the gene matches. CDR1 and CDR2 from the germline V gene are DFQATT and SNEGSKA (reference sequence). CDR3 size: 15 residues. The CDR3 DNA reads TGCAGTGCTAGAGGGTCAGCGGGAGGTGCGCGTGAGCAGTTCTTC. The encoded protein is CSARGSAGGAREQFF.

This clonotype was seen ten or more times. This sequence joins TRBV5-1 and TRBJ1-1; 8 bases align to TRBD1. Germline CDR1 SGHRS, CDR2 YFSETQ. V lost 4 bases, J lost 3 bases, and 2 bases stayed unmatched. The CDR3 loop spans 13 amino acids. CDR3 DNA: TGCGCCAGCAGCCCGACAGGGGACACTGAAGCTTTCTTT. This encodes CASSPTGDTEAFF.

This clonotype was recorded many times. CDR3 residues: CASSLPVRLRRFTDTQYF. The CDR3 nucleotides read TGTGCCAGCAGCCTTCCAGTACGGTTAAGAAGATTCACAGATACGCAGTATTTT. V and J are TRBV7-8 and TRBJ2-3; D uncertain. The germline V gene encodes CDR1 SGHVS and CDR2 FQNEAQ. V lost 5 bases to trimming and J lost 2 bases, with 23 bases between them. The CDR3 is made up of 18 amino acids.

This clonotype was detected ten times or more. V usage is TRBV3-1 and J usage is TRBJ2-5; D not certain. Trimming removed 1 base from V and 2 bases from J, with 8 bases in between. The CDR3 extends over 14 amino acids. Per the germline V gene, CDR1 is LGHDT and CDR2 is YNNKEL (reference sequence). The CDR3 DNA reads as TGTGCCAGCAGCCAAGTTGAGTGGCAAGAGACCCAGTACTTC. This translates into CASSQVEWQETQYF.

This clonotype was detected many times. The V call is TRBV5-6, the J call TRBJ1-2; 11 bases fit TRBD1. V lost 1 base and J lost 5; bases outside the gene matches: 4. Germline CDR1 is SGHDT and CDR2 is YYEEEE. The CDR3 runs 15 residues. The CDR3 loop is CASSLRDRGNYGYTF. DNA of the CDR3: TGTGCCAGCAGCTTGAGGGACAGGGGGAATTATGGCTACACCTTC.

DNA for the CDR3: TGTGCCAGCAGCGCAACCGGGACAGATGCCTACGAGCAGTACTTC. Translation: CASSATGTDAYEQYF. The chain combines TRBV7-2 with TRBJ2-7; the match to TRBD1 covers 7 bases. Germline assignment: CDR1 SGHTA and CDR2 FQGNSA. CDR3 size: 15 residues. V dropped 5 bases and J dropped 2; count of bases not matched to a gene: 9.

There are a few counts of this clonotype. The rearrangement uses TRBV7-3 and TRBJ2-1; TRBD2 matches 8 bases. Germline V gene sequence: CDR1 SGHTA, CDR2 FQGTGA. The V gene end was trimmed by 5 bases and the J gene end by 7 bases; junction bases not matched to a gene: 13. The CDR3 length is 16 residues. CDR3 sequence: CASSPPSGWRKNEQFF. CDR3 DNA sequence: TGTGCCAGCAGCCCACCTAGCGGGTGGCGAAAAAATGAGCAGTTCTTC.

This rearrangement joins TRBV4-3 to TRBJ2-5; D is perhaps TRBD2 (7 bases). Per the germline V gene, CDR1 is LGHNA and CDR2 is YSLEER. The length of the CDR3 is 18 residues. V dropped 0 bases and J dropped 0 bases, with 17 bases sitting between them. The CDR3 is CASSQDIGGGGYQETQYF. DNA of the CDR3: TGCGCCAGCAGCCAAGATATCGGGGGAGGGGGGTACCAAGAGACCCAGTACTTC.

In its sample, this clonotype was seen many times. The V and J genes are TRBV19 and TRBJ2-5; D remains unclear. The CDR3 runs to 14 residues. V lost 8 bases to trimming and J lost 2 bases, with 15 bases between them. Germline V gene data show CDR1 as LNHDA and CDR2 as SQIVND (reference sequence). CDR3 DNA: TGTGCCAGTTCAACCGATGTGGAGCAAGAGACCCAGTACTTC. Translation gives CASSTDVEQETQYF.

The CDR3 loop reads CASSEGTYEQYF. The CDR3 nucleotides are TGTGCCAGCAGTGAGGGAACCTACGAGCAGTACTTC. The chain links TRBV6-1 to TRBJ2-7; D remains ambiguous. The CDR3 runs to 12 residues. CDR1 and CDR2 (germline): MNHNS, SASEGT. Trimming shortened V by 3 bases and J by 2 bases, and 5 bases separated the two germline ends.

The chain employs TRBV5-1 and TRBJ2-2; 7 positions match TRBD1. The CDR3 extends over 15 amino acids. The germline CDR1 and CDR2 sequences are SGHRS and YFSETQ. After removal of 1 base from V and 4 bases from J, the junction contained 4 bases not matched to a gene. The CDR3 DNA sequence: TGCGCCAGCAGCTTGCAGGGGGATAGCACCGGGGAGCTGTTTTTT. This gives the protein CASSLQGDSTGELFF.

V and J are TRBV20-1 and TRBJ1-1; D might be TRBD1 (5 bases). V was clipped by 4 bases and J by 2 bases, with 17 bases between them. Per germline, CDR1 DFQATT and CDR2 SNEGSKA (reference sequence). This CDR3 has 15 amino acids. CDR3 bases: TGCAGTGCTACCAACTATTTAGGGGACAACACTGAAGCTTTCTTT. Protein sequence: CSATNYLGDNTEAFF.

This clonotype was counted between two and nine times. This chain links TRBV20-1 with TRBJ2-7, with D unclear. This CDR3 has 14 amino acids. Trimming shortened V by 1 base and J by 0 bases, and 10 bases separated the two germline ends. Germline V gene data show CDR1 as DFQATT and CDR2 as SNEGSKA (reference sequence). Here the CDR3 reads CSARGPGHSYEQYF. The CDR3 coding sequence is TGCAGTGCTAGAGGTCCGGGTCACTCCTACGAGCAGTACTTC.

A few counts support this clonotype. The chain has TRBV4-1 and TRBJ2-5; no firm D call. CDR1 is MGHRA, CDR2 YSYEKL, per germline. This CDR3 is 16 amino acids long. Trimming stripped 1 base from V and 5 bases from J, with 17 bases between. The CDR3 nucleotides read TGCGCCAGCAGCCAAGGGGTAGTGGATGTCGGCGAGACCCAGTACTTC. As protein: CASSQGVVDVGETQYF.

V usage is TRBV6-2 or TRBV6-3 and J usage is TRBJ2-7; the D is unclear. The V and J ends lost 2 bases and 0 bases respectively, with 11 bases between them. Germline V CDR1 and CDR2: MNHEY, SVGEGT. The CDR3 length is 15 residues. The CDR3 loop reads CASSYPQVFSYEQYF. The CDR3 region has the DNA TGTGCCAGCAGTTACCCCCAGGTCTTCTCCTACGAGCAGTACTTC.

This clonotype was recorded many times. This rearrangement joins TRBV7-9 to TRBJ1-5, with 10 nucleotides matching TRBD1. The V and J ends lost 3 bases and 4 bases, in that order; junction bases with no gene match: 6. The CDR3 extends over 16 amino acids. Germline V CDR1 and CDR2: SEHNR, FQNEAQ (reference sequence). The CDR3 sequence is CASSLGDRGGNQPQHF. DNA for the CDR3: TGTGCCAGCAGCTTGGGGGACAGGGGAGGAAATCAGCCCCAGCATTTT.

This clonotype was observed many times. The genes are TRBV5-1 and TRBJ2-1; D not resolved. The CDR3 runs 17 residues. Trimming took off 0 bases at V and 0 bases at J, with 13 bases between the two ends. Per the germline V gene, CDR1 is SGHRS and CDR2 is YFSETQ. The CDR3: CASSLGVGLRSYNEQFF. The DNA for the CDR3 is TGCGCCAGCAGCTTGGGGGTTGGGCTACGCTCCTACAATGAGCAGTTCTTC.

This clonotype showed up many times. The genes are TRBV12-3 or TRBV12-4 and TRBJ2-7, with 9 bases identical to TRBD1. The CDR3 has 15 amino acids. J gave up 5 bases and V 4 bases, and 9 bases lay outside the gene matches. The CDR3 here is CASSSPGQGFNEQYF. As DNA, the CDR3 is TGTGCCAGCAGTTCCCCAGGACAGGGGTTCAACGAGCAGTACTTC.

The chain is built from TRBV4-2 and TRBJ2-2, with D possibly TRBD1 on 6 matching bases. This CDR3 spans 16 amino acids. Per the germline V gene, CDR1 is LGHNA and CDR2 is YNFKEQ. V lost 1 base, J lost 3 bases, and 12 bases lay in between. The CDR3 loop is CASSQALTGYTGELFF. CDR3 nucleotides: TGTGCCAGCAGCCAAGCCCTAACAGGGTACACCGGGGAGCTGTTTTTT.